A single T cell receptor beta chain is shown here with its context. The antigen is unknown. The data are from a study of identical twins' blood T cells. General study results and limits: Out-of-frame TCRbeta clonotypes reportedly had markedly more similar V usage in twins than unrelated donors.

Germline V CDR1 and CDR2: MNHEY, SMNVEV (reference sequence). The length of the CDR3 is 15 residues. The ends were cut back, 4 bases at V and 7 bases at J, with 17 bases in the middle. Authors' data handling: Per-library CDR3 reads ranged about 2 to 4 million; clonotypes, ~90,000 to ~550,000. TCRdb fed the 5' RACE reads into MiXCR, producing one record per CDR3 protein. TCRdb's processing, not the authors' own work, is the source of the V and J calls. The sample lists 350,000 to 400,000 distinct CDR3 sequences; roughly 28% were seen once. The sample was PBMCs. The V gene is TRBV27, the J gene TRBJ2-1; tentative D call: TRBD1 (5 bases). The TCR originated in a woman between 18 and 50 years old in good health. The CDR3 spells CASSSPGLLRNEQFF. The CDR3 DNA reads as TGTGCCAGCAGTTCTCCAGGGTTGCTGCGTAATGAGCAGTTCTTC.